This entry lists 27 T cell receptor beta chains sequenced from one sample in a study of blood T cell repertoires in COVID-19. Here immunoSEQ multiplex PCR was the method, and the copy in TCRdb shows in-frame clones only, minus some. The table records 70,000 to 75,000 clones, roughly 80% of them present only once. The sample taken for sequencing was peripheral blood. The origin of the receptors is a man between 65 and 79 years old with acute or convalescent COVID-19.

This rearrangement joins TRBV5-1 to TRBJ1-2; D is uncertain. Germline loops: CDR1 SGHRS, CDR2 YFSETQ. This CDR3 is built from 15 residues. V was shortened by 0 bases and J by 4 bases, with 13 bases between the two germline ends. CDR3 sequence: CASSLEAATFYGYTF. The CDR3 bases are TGCGCCAGCAGCTTGGAGGCAGCGACCTTCTATGGCTACACCTTC.

This chain links TRBV7-9 with TRBJ1-4; a weak D match, TRBD1 (5 bases). CDR3 length: 16 amino acids. V was clipped by 1 base and J by 5 bases, with 14 bases between them. The germline CDR1 and CDR2 sequences are SEHNR and FQNEAQ (reference sequence). CDR3 sequence reads: CASSLVQFGGNEKLFF. CDR3 in DNA: TGTGCCAGCAGCTTAGTACAGTTCGGGGGGAATGAAAAACTGTTTTTT.

The V call is TRBV30, the J call TRBJ2-1; no clear D gene. The V end was cut by 1 base, the J end by 7 bases, with 11 bases between. The CDR3 has 13 amino acids. Germline CDR1 is GTSNPN and CDR2 is SVGIG (reference sequence). The CDR3 region has the DNA TGTGCCTGGAGTGCAGGAAGTAGGAATGAGCAGTTCTTC. Its translation: CAWSAGSRNEQFF.

This chain joins TRBV28 and TRBJ1-5; perhaps TRBD1 as D (6 bases). In germline, CDR1 is MDHEN, CDR2 SYDVKM. This CDR3 region has 14 residues. Between the trimmed V and J ends, which lost 5 bases and 3 bases, there was a span of 11 bases. The CDR3 nucleotides are TGTGCCAGCAGTCCGAGGGGGATCAATCAGCCCCAGCATTTT. Its translation: CASSPRGINQPQHF.

This clone was seen only a few times. The chain recombines TRBV7-9 with TRBJ1-2; 11 positions match TRBD1. Trimming cost V 5 bases and J 1 base; bases outside gene matches: 6. The CDR3 spans 16 residues. Germline-derived CDR1 and CDR2 are SEHNR and FQNEAQ (reference sequence). The CDR3 DNA sequence: TGTGCCAGCAGCCTAGGACAGGGGGCGATTAACTATGGCTACACCTTC. Protein product: CASSLGQGAINYGYTF.

The genes are TRBV19 and TRBJ1-1; the D is unclear. Trimming took off 7 bases at V and 1 base at J, with 10 bases between the two ends. CDR1 is LNHDA, CDR2 SQIVND, per germline (reference sequence). This CDR3 has 13 residues. This chain's CDR3 is CASKWPGNTEAFF. In DNA form, the CDR3 reads TGTGCCAGTAAATGGCCAGGGAACACTGAAGCTTTCTTT.

The rearrangement joins TRBV18 to TRBJ1-2; D unresolved. V was trimmed by 4 bases and J by 4 bases, leaving 13 bases between them. This CDR3 spans 14 amino acids. Germline-derived CDR1 and CDR2 are KGHSH and LQKENI. CDR3 DNA: TGTGCCAGCTCACTTAACTGGAGGAGCTATGGCTACACCTTC. Translated: CASSLNWRSYGYTF.

V and J are TRBV30 and TRBJ2-3; TRBD2 might be the D (6 bases). With 3 bases removed from V and 5 bases from J, the gap between germline ends came to 18 bases. The CDR3 covers 15 residues. Germline lookup yields CDR1 GTSNPN and CDR2 SVGIG (reference sequence). The CDR3 here is CAWRGGAPSGDTQYF. The CDR3 DNA reads as TGTGCCTGGAGGGGCGGGGCCCCCTCTGGAGATACGCAGTATTTT.

The chain recombines TRBV6-5 with TRBJ2-1, with 13 bases identical to TRBD2. CDR1 is MNHEY, CDR2 SVGAGI, per germline. CDR3 length equals 15 residues. The J segment lost 5 bases and the V segment lost 7 bases, leaving 5 bases of the junction unmatched. The CDR3 spells CASTEGTSGNNEQFF. CDR3 bases: TGTGCCAGCACCGAAGGGACTAGCGGGAACAATGAGCAGTTCTTC.

The CDR3: CASSPQGNSNQPQHF. The CDR3 region has the DNA TGCGCCAGCAGCCCGCAGGGGAATAGCAATCAGCCCCAGCATTTT. The genes are TRBV4-1 and TRBJ1-5; perhaps TRBD1 as D (6 bases). Germline V gives CDR1 MGHRA, CDR2 YSYEKL. Deletions cut 4 bases from V and 0 bases from J, with 10 bases between. The CDR3 runs to 15 residues.

The chain is built from TRBV5-1 and TRBJ2-7, with 7 bases that match TRBD2. The germline CDR1 and CDR2 sequences are SGHRS and YFSETQ. The CDR3 extends over 13 amino acids. Trimming took 4 bases from V and 7 from J; bases not matched to a gene: 8. CDR3 loop: CASSIGRDYEQYF. The CDR3 DNA follows: TGCGCCAGCAGCATAGGGCGGGACTATGAGCAGTACTTC.

The chain has TRBV5-1 and TRBJ1-4; D may be TRBD1 (5 bases). Trimming took off 1 base at V and 8 bases at J, with 15 bases between the two ends. This CDR3 contains 15 residues. Per the germline V gene, CDR1 is SGHRS and CDR2 is YFSETQ. The CDR3, as DNA: TGCGCCAGCAGCTTGCTGGGAGGGGCGTACGAAAAACTGTTTTTT. It is translated as CASSLLGGAYEKLFF.

This clone occurred once. This chain joins TRBV28 and TRBJ1-5; TRBD1 might be the D (6 bases). The germline V gene encodes CDR1 MDHEN and CDR2 SYDVKM. The germline V and J ends were trimmed by 4 bases and 8 bases, with 21 bases remaining between them. This CDR3 comprises 16 residues. CDR3 coding DNA: TGTGCCAGCAGTTGGCAACAGGGAGGGACTACAAAGCCCCAGCATTTT. It codes for CASSWQQGGTTKPQHF.

This clone showed up just once. The genes are TRBV18 and TRBJ2-1, with unresolved D. Germline lookup yields CDR1 KGHSH and CDR2 LQKENI. This CDR3 comprises 18 residues. Between the trimmed V and J ends, which lost 6 bases and 8 bases, there was a span of 29 bases. CDR3 DNA sequence: TGTGCCAGCTCGCCCGAATCGGGTGTAGTCCCATTCGTCGATGAGCAGTTCTTC. Amino acid sequence: CASSPESGVVPFVDEQFF.

This sequence joins TRBV6-2 or TRBV6-3 and TRBJ2-4, with 7 nucleotides matching TRBD2. The trim removed 2 bases at V and 1 base at J, leaving 8 bases unmatched. This CDR3 contains 17 residues. Germline assignment: CDR1 MNHEY and CDR2 SVGEGT. The CDR3 DNA is TGTGCCAGCAGTTACCTCGGCGGGGGAGTCGCCAAAAACATTCAGTACTTC. This sequence encodes CASSYLGGGVAKNIQYF.

This rearrangement joins TRBV4-1 to TRBJ2-7; 12 bases map to TRBD2. Germline CDR1 reads MGHRA; CDR2 reads YSYEKL. The CDR3 is made up of 15 amino acids. Trimming took 3 bases from V and 0 from J; bases not matched to a gene: 0. CDR3 coding DNA: TGCGCCAGCAGCCAGGGACTAGCGGGCTCCTACGAGCAGTACTTC. Amino acids: CASSQGLAGSYEQYF.

The genes are TRBV7-9 and TRBJ2-1, with D hard to call. CDR1 and CDR2 (germline): SEHNR, FQNEAQ (reference sequence). V was pared by 8 bases and J by 7 bases, with 6 bases between. The CDR3 sequence is 10 residues long. This CDR3 is CASARNEQFF. CDR3 in DNA: TGTGCCAGCGCCCGGAATGAGCAGTTCTTC.

This chain links TRBV4-1 with TRBJ2-3; 10 bases align to TRBD2. From germline, CDR1 is MGHRA and CDR2 YSYEKL. This CDR3 spans 16 amino acids. With V trimmed by 3 bases and J by 3 bases, 6 bases remained unmatched. The CDR3 region has the DNA TGCGCCAGCAGCCACGCTAGCGGGAGCGGTACAGATACGCAGTATTTT. It specifies CASSHASGSGTDTQYF.

In nucleotides, the CDR3 is TGCGCCAGCAGTGGCGGACTAGCGGGAGTTCGTGCCAAAAACATTCAGTACTTC. Translated: CASSGGLAGVRAKNIQYF. The chain combines TRBV10-2 with TRBJ2-4; 13 nucleotides match TRBD2. J was trimmed by 1 base and V by 4 bases; bases with no gene match: 7. The CDR3 has 18 residues. Germline assignment: CDR1 WSHSY and CDR2 SAAADI.

The V call is TRBV27, the J call TRBJ2-7; a possible D gene is TRBD2 (5 bases). The germline gives CDR1 MNHEY, CDR2 SMNVEV (reference sequence). V lost 5 bases to trimming and J lost 4 bases, with 15 bases between them. The CDR3 spans 14 residues. CDR3 bases: TGTGCCAGCAGTCCCACCGGGGTCGGGTACGAGCAGTACTTC. It specifies CASSPTGVGYEQYF.

V gene TRBV5-1 combines with J gene TRBJ1-4; TRBD1 matches 9 bases. Germline V gene lookup returns CDR1 SGHRS and CDR2 YFSETQ. This CDR3 has 15 amino acids. V gave up 4 bases and J gave up 8 bases; unmatched junction bases: 9. DNA for the CDR3: TGCGCCAGCAGCCCAGGGACAGGGAATGGGGAAAAACTGTTTTTT. As protein: CASSPGTGNGEKLFF.

The rearrangement joins TRBV5-1 to TRBJ1-6; no clear D. The germline CDR1 and CDR2 sequences are SGHRS and YFSETQ. The CDR3 totals 15 residues. V was trimmed by 1 base and J by 3 bases, leaving 8 bases between them. The CDR3 nucleotides are TGCGCCAGCAGCTTGTTCCAGGACTATAATTCACCCCTCCACTTT. It yields the protein CASSLFQDYNSPLHF.

The rearrangement uses TRBV6-4 and TRBJ1-1, with unresolved D. CDR3 size: 13 residues. The germline CDR1 and CDR2 sequences are MRHNA and SNTAGT. V was clipped by 4 bases and J by 4 bases, with 10 bases between them. CDR3 DNA: TGTGCCAGCAGTGTGGAACAGAGCACTGAAGCTTTCTTT. Translated: CASSVEQSTEAFF.

The V and J genes are TRBV7-2 and TRBJ1-1, with TRBD1 matching over 7 bases. The germline V gene has CDR1 SGHTA and CDR2 FQGNSA. This CDR3 region has 13 residues. With V trimmed by 5 bases and J by 4 bases, 4 bases remained unmatched. CDR3 coding DNA: TGTGCCAGCAGCAGACAGGGTGCCACTGAAGCTTTCTTT. This translates into CASSRQGATEAFF.

The rearrangement links TRBV28 to TRBJ1-2, with a possible D match to TRBD1 (5 bases). The germline CDR1 and CDR2 sequences are MDHEN and SYDVKM. CDR3 length: 15 residues. V was pared by 1 base and J by 2 bases, with 11 bases between. The CDR3 here is CASSLYPGLNYGYTF. The CDR3 DNA reads as TGTGCCAGCAGTTTATACCCAGGGTTAAACTATGGCTACACCTTC.

The chain joins TRBV19 to TRBJ2-7; 9 bases agree with TRBD2. CDR1 is LNHDA, CDR2 SQIVND, per germline (reference sequence). This CDR3 region has 16 residues. The V segment lost 4 bases and the J segment 2 bases; nucleotides outside the gene matches: 9. The CDR3 DNA sequence: TGTGCCAGTAGTAAGACGGCTAGCGGGGCTCCCTACGAGCAGTACTTC. It encodes CASSKTASGAPYEQYF.

The V gene is TRBV2, the J gene TRBJ2-3, with 13 nucleotides matching TRBD2. CDR1 is SNHLY and CDR2 is FYNNEI in the germline V gene. CDR3 length: 15 amino acids. V lost 7 bases, J lost 4 bases, and 5 bases stayed unmatched. The CDR3 sequence is CASTGLAGAADTQYF. The CDR3 DNA sequence: TGTGCCAGCACTGGACTAGCGGGAGCGGCAGATACGCAGTATTTT.